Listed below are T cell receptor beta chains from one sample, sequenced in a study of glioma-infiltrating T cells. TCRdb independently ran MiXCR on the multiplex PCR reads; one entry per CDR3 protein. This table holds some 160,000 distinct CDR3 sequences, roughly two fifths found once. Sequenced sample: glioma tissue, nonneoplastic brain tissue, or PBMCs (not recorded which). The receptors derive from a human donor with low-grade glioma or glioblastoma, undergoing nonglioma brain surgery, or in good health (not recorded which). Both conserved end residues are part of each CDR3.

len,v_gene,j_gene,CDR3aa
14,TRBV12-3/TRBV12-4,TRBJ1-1,CASTDVALGAEAFF
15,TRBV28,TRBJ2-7,CASSSRTELSYEQYF
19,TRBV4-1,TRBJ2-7,CASSQRGQGMGLEKYEQYF
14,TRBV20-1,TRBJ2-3,CSARGFRVADTQYF
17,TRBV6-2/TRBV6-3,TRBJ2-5,CASSYSDSGPLQETQYF
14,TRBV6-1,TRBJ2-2,CASSEEPRTGELFF
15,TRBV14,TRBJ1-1,CASSQGMDANTEAFF
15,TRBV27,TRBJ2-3,CASSWASGLTDTQYF
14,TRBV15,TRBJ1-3,CATSRTETGNTIYF
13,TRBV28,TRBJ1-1,CASSLWGSTEAFF
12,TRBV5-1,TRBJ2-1,CASSLVANEQFF
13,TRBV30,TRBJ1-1,CARRTGPNTEAFF
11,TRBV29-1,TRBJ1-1,CSVYRNTEAFF
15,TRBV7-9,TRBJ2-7,CASSLDGTPPYEQYF
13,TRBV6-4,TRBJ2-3,CASSDGPSDTQYF